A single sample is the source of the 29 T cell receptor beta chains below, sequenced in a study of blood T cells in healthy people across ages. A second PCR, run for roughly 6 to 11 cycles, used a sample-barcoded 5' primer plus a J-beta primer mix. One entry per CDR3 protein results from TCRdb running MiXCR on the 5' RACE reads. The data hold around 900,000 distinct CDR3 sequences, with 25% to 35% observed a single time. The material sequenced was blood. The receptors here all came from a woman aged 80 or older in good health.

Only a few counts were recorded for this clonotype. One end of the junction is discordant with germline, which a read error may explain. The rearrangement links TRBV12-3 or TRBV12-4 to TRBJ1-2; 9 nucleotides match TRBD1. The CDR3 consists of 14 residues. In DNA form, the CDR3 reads TGTGCCTGCAGTACCACAGGGGGCGCAAGAATTGACACCTTC. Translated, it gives CACSTTGGARIDTF.

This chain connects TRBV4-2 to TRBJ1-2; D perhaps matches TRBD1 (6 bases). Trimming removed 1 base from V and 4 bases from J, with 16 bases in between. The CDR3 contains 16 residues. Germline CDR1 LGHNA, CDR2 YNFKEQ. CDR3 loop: CASSQALGAGSYGYTF. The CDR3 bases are TGTGCCAGCAGCCAAGCTTTGGGGGCAGGGAGCTATGGCTACACCTTC.

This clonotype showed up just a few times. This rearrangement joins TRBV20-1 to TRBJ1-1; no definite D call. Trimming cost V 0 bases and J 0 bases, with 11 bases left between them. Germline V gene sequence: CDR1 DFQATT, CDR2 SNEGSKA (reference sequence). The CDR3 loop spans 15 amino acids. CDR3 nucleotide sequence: TGCAGTGCTAGAGATCTCCGGCTTATGAACACTGAAGCTTTCTTT. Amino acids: CSARDLRLMNTEAFF.

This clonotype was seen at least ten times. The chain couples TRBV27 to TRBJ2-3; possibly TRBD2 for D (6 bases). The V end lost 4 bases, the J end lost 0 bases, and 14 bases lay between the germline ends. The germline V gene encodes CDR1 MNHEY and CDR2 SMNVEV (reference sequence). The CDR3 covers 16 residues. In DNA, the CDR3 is TGTGCCAGCAGTTCGTCCGGGACTGGGAGCACAGATACGCAGTATTTT. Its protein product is CASSSSGTGSTDTQYF.

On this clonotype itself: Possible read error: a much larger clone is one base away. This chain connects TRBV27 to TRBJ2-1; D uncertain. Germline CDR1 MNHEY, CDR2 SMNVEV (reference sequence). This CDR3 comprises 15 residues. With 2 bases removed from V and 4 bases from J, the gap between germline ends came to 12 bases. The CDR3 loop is CASSLRGWRYNEQFF. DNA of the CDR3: TGTGCCAGCAGTTTACGAGGCTGGCGTTACAATGAGCAGTTCTTC.

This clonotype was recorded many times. CDR3: CAISWPGDTEAFF. The DNA of the CDR3 is TGTGCCATCTCCTGGCCGGGGGACACTGAAGCTTTCTTT. J is TRBJ1-1 and V is TRBV10-3; weak D call: TRBD1 (5 bases). V was trimmed by 8 bases and J by 3 bases, leaving 13 bases between them. Germline assignment: CDR1 ENHRY and CDR2 SYGVKD. The CDR3 is 13 amino acids.

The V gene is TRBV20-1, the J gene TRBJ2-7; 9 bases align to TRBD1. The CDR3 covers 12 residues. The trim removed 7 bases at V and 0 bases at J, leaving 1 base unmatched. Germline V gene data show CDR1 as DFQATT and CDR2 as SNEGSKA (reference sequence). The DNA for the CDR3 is TGCAGTGGGACAGGGGACTCCTACGAGCAGTACTTC. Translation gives CSGTGDSYEQYF.

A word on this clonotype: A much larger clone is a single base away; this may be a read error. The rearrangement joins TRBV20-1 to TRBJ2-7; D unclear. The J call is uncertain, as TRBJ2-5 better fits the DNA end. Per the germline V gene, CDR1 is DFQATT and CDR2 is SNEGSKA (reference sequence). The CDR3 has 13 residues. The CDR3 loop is CSASGAPWETQYF. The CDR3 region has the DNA TGCAGTGCTAGCGGAGCCCCTTGGGAGACCCAGTACTTC.

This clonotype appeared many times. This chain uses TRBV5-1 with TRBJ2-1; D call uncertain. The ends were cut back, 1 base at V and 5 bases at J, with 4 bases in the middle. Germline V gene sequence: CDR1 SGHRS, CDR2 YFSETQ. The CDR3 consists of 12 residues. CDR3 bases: TGCGCCAGCAGCTTGAGAGACAATGAGCAGTTCTTC. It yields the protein CASSLRDNEQFF.

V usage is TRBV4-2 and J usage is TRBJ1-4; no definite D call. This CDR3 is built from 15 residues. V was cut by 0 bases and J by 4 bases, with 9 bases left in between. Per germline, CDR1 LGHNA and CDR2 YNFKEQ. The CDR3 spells CASSQDRRVNEKLFF. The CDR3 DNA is TGTGCCAGCAGCCAAGACAGGAGAGTTAATGAAAAACTGTTTTTT.

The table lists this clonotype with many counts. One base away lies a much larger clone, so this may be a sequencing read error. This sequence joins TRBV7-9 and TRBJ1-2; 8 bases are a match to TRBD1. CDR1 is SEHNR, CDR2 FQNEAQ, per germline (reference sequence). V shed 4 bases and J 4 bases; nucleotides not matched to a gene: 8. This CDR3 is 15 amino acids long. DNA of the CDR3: TGTGCCAGCAGCTCTTCGGACAGGGAATGCTATGGCTACACCTTC. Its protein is CASSSSDRECYGYTF. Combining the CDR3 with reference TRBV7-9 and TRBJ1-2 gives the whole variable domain DTGVSQNPRHKITKRGQNVTFRCDPISEHNRLYWYRQTLGQGPEFLTYFQNEAQLEKSRLLSDRFSAERPKGSFSTLEIQRTEQGDSAMYLCASSSSDRECYGYTFGSGTRLTVV.

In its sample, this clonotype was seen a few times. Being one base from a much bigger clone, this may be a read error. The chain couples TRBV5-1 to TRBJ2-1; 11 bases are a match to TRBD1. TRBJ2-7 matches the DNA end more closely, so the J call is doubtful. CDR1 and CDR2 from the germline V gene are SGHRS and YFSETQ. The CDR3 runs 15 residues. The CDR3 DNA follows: TGCGCCAGCAGCTCCCGGACAGGGGGCTACAATGAGCAGTACTTC. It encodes CASSSRTGGYNEQYF.

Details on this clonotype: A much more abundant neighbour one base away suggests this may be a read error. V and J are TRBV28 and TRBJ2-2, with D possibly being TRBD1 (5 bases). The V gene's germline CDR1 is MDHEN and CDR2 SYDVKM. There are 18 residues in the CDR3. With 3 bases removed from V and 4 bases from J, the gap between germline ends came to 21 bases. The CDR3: CASSFVWGRARGTGELFF. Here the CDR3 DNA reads TGTGCCAGCAGTTTTGTCTGGGGCAGGGCCAGAGGCACCGGGGAGCTGTTTTTT.

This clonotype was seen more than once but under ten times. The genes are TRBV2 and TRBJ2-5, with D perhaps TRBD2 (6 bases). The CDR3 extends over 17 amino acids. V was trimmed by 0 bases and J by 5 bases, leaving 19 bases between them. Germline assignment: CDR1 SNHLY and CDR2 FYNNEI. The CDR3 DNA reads TGTGCCAGCAGTGAAGCGCTTCGGCTAGCGATTGCGGAGACCCAGTACTTC. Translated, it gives CASSEALRLAIAETQYF. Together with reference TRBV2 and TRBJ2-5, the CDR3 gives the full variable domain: EPEVTQTPSHQVTQMGQEVILRCVPISNHLYFYWYRQILGQKVEFLVSFYNNEISEKSEIFDDQFSVERPDGSNFTLKIRSTKLEDSAMYFCASSEALRLAIAETQYFGPGTRLLVL.

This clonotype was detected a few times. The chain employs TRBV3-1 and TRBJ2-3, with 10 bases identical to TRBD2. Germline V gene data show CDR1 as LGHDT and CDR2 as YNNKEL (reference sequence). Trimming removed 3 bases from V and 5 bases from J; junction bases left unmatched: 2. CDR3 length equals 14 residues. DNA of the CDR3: TGTGCCAGCAGCCACGGACTAGCGGAAGATACGCAGTATTTT. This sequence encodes CASSHGLAEDTQYF.

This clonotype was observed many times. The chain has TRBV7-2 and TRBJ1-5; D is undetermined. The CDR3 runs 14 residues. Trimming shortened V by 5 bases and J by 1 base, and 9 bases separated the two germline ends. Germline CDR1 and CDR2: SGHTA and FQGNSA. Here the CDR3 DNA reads TGTGCCAGCAGCCCGGACGGAAGCAATCAGCCCCAGCATTTT. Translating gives CASSPDGSNQPQHF.

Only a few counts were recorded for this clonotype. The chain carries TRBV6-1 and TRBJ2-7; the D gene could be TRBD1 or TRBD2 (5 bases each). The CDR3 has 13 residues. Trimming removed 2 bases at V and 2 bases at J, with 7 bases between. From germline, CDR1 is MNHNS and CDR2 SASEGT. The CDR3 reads CASSELGPYEQYF. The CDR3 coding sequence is TGTGCCAGCAGTGAATTGGGACCCTACGAGCAGTACTTC.

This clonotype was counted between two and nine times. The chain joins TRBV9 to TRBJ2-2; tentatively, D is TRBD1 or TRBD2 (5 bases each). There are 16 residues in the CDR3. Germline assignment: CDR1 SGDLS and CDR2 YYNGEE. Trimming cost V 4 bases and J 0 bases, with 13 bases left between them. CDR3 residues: CASSPRGAANTGELFF. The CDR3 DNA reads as TGTGCCAGCAGCCCTCGAGGGGCCGCGAACACCGGGGAGCTGTTTTTT.

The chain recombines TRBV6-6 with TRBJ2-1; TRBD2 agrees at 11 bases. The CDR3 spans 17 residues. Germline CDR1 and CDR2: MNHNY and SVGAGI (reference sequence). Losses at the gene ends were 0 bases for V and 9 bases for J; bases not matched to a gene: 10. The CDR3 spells CASSYSSGGAGRPEQFF. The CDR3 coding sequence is TGTGCCAGCAGTTACTCTAGCGGGGGGGCGGGTAGACCTGAGCAGTTCTTC.

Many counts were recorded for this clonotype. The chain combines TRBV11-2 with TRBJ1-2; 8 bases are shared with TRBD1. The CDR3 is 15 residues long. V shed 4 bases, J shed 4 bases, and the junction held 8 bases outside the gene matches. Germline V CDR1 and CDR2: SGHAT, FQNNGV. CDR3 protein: CASSSQPDRGYGYTF. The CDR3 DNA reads TGTGCCAGCAGCTCTCAACCCGACAGGGGCTATGGCTACACCTTC.

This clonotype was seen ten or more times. In DNA, the CDR3 is TGCGCCAGCAGCTTGGCCGGGGAAACCAATCAGCCCCAGCATTTT. It codes for CASSLAGETNQPQHF. The chain combines TRBV5-1 with TRBJ1-5; D uncertain. The germline V gene encodes CDR1 SGHRS and CDR2 YFSETQ. V was trimmed by 0 bases and J by 3 bases, leaving 10 bases between them. The CDR3 spans 15 residues. The full variable domain, completed using reference TRBV5-1 and TRBJ1-5, is KAGVTQTPRYLIKTRGQQVTLSCSPISGHRSVSWYQQTPGQGLQFLFEYFSETQRNKGNFPGRFSGRQFSNSRSEMNVSTLELGDSALYLCASSLAGETNQPQHFGDGTRLSIL.

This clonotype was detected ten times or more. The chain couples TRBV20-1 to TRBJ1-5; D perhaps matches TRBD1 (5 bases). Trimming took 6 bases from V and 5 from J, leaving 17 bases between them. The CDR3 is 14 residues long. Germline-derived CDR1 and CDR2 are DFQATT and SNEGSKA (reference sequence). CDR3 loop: CSALTWGDHQPQHF. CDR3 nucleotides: TGCAGTGCCCTAACGTGGGGGGACCATCAGCCCCAGCATTTT.

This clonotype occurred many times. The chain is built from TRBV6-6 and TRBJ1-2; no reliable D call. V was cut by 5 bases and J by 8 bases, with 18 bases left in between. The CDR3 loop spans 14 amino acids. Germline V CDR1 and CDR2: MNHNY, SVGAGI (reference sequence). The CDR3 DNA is TGTGCCAGCAGTCGTCTCCGGGCCGACCAGGGCTACACCTTC. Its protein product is CASSRLRADQGYTF.

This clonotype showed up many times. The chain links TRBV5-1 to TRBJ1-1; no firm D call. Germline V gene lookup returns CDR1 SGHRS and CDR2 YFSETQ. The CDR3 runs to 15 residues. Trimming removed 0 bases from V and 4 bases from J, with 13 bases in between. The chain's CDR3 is CASSLANGVGTEAFF. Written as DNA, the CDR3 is TGCGCCAGCAGCTTGGCAAACGGGGTCGGCACTGAAGCTTTCTTT.

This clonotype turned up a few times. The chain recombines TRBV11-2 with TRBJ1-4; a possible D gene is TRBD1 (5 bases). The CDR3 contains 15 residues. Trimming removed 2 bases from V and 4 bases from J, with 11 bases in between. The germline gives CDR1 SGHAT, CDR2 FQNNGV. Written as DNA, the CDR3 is TGTGCCAGCAGCTTACGGCGACAGAATAATGAAAAACTGTTTTTT. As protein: CASSLRRQNNEKLFF.

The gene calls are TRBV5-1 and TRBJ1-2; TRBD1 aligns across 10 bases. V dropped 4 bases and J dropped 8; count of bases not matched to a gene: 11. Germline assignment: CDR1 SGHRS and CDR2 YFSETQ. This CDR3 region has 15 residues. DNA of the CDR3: TGCGCCAGCAGCCCCAGGGACAGGGGTATCGGGGGCTACACCTTC. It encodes CASSPRDRGIGGYTF.

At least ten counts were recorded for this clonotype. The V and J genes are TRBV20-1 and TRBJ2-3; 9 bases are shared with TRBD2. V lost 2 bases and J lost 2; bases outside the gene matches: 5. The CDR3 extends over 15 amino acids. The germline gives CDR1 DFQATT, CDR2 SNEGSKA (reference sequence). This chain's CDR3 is CSARSLAGNTDTQYF. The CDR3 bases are TGCAGTGCTAGAAGCCTAGCGGGGAACACAGATACGCAGTATTTT.

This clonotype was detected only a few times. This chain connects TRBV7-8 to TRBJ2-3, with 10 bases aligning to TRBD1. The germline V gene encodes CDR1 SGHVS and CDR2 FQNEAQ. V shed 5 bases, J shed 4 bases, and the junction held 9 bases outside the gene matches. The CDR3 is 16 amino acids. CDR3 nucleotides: TGTGCCAGCAGCCTGAGACAGGGGGCCCCTCCAGATACGCAGTATTTT. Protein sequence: CASSLRQGAPPDTQYF.

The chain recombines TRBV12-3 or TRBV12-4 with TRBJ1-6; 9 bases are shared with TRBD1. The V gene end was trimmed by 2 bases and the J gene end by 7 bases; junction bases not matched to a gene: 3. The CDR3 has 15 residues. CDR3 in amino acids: CASSLKDRGNSPLHF. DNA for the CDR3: TGTGCCAGCAGTTTAAAGGACAGGGGAAATTCACCCCTCCACTTT.